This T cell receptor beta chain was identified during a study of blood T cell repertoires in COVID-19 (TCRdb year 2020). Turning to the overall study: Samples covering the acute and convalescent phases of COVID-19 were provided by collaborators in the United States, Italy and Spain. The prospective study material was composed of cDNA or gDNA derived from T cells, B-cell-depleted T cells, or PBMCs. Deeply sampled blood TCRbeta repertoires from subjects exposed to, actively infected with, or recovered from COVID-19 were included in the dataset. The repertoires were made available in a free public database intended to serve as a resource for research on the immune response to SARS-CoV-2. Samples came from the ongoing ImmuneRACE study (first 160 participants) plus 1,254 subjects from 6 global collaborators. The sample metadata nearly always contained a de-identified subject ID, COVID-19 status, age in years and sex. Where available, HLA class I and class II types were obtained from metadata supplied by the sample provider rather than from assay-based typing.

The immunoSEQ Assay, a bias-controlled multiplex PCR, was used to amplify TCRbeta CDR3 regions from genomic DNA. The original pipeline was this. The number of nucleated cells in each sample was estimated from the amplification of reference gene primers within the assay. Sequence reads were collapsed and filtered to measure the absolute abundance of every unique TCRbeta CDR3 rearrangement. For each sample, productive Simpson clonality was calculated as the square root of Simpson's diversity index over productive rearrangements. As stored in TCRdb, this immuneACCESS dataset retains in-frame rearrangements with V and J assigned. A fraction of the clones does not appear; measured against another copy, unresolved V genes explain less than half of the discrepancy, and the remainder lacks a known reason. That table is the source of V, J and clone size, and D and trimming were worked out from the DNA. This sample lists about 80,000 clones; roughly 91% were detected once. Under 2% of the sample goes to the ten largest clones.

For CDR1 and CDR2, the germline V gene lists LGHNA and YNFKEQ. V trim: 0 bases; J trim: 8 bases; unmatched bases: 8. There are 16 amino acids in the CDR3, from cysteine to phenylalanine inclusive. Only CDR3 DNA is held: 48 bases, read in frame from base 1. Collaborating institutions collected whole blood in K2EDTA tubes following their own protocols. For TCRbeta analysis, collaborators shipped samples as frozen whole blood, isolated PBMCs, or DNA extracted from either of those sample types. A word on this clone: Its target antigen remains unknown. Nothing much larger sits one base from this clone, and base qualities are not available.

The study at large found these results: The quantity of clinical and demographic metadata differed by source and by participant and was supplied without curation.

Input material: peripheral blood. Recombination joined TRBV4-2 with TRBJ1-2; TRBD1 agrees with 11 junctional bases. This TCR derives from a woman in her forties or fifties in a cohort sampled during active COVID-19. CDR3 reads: CASSQETGTGGGGYTF. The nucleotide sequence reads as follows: TGTGCCAGCAGCCAAGAAACCGGGACAGGGGGTGGCGGCTACACCTTC.